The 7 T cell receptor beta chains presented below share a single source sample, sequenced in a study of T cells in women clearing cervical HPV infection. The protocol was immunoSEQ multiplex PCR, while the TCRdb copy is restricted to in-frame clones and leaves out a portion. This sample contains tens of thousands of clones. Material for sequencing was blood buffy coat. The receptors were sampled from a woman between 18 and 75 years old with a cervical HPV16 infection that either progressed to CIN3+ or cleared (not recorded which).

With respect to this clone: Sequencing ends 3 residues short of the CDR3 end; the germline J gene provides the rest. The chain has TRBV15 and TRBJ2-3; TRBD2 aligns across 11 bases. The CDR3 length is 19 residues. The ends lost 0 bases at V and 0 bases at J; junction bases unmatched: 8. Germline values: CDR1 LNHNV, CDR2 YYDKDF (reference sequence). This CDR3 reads CATSRDGTSGGRSTDTQYF. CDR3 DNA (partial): TGTGCCACCAGCAGAGACGGGACTAGCGGAGGCCGCAGCACAGATACG.

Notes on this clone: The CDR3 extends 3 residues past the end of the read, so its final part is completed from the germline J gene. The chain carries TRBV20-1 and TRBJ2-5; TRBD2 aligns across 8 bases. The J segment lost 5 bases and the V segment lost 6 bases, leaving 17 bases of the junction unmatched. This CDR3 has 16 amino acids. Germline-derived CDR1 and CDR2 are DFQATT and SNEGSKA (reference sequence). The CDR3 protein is CSALPPRGGLWETQYF. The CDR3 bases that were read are TGCAGTGCCTTACCGCCCCGGGGGGGCCTGTGGGAGACC.

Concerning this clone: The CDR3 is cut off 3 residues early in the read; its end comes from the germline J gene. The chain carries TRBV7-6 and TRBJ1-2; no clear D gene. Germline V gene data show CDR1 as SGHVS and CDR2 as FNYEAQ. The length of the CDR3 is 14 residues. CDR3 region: CASSPPGSYNDYTF. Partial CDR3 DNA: TGTGCCAGCAGCCCTCCAGGTTCCTACAATGAC. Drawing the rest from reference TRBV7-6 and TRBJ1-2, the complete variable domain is GAGVSQSPRYKVTKRGQDVALRCDPISGHVSLYWYRQALGQGPEFLTYFNYEAQQDKSGLPNDRFSAERPEGSISTLTIQRTEQRDSAMYRCASSPPGSYNDYTFGSGTRLTVV.

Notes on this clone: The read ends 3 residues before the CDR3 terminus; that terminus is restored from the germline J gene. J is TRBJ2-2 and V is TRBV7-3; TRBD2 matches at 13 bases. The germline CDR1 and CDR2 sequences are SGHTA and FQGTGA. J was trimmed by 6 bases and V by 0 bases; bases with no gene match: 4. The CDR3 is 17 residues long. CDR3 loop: CASSLTLTSGGSGELFF. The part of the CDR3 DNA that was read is TGTGCCAGCAGCTTAACGTTGACTAGCGGGGGGTCCGGGGAG.

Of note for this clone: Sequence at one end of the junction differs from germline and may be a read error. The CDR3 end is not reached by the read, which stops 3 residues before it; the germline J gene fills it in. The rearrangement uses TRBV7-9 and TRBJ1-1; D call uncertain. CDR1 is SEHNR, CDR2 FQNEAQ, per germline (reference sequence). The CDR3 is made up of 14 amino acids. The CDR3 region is CASSANAQNPEAFF. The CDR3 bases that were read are TGTGCCAGCAGCGCCAATGCTCAGAACCCTGAA. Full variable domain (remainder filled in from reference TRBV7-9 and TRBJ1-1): DTGVSQNPRHKITKRGQNVTFRCDPISEHNRLYWYRQTLGQGPEFLTYFQNEAQLEKSRLLSDRFSAERPKGSFSTLEIQRTEQGDSAMYLCASSANAQNPEAFFGQGTRLTVV.

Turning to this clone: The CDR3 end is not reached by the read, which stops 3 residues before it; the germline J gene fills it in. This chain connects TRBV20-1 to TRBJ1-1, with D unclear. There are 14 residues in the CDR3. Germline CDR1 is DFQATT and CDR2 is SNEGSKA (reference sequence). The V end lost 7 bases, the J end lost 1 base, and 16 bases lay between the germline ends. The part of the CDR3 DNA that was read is TGCAGTGGATACAGCTATCGGGGGAACACTGAA. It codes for CSGYSYRGNTE. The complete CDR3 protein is CSGYSYRGNTEAFF.

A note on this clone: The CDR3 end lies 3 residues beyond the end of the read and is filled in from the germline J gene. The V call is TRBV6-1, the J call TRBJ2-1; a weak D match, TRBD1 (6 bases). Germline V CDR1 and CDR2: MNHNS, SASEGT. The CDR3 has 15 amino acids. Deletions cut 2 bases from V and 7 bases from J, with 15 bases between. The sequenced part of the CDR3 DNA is TGTGCCAGCAGTGAACTGGGGGCGCCGGGAAATGAG. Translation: CASSELGAPGNE. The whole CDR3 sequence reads CASSELGAPGNEQFF.